Given below is one T cell receptor (beta chain) in context. Data came from immunoSEQ multiplex PCR; TCRdb stores just in-frame clones and leaves some out. The sample carries about 54,000 clones, approximately 89% recorded once. J lost 4 bases, V lost 5 bases, and 5 bases had no gene match. The CDR3 has 14 residues. Per germline, CDR1 SGHNT and CDR2 YENEEA. The data originate from a study of cytomegalovirus exposure and HLA in healthy donors. The sequencing sample was made of PBMCs. The receptor's source is a woman between 18 and 29 years old in good health and CMV-seropositive. The J gene is TRBJ2-5, the V gene TRBV11-3, with TRBD1 matching 9 bases. The CDR3: CASSQQGAGETQYF. CDR3 bases: TGTGCCAGCAGCCAACAGGGGGCCGGAGAGACCCAGTACTTC. Together with reference TRBV11-3 and TRBJ2-5, the CDR3 gives the full variable domain: EAGVVQSPRYKIIEKKQPVAFWCNPISGHNTLYWYLQNLGQGPELLIRYENEEAVDDSQLPKDRFSAERLKGVDSTLKIQPAELGDSAVYLCASSQQGAGETQYFGPGTRLLVL.